This T cell receptor (beta chain) was profiled in a study of OX40 agonist ivuxolimab in advanced cancers. Whole-study context: Patients' therapy was ivuxolimab, an antibody that acts as an agonist of OX40 (CD134). Patients were treated with intravenous ivuxolimab, dosed at 0.01 to 10 mg/kg and infused every 2 weeks. People in dose escalation had one of these cancers: hepatocellular carcinoma, melanoma, renal cell or head and neck cancer.

J lost 10 bases, V lost 3 bases, and 7 bases had no gene match. This CDR3 comprises 13 residues. The germline CDR1 and CDR2 sequences are SGHKS and YYEKEE (reference sequence). Findings and limits, study-wide: The investigators did not determine what antigen specificity the expanded peripheral T cells had.

Regarding this clone: Antigen: not known.

TCRdb keeps only in-frame clones here, not all; method: immunoSEQ multiplex PCR. The sample yields over 15,000 clones, 79% seen once. The sequence derives from an adult with an advanced solid tumor such as melanoma, head and neck, liver or kidney cancer. The sample consisted of CD4+ or CD8+ T cells sorted from blood, taken in a trial of the OX40 agonist ivuxolimab. The genes are TRBV5-5 and TRBJ2-1; 7 nucleotides align to TRBD2. CDR3 sequence: CASSSGGKGEQFF. CDR3 coding DNA: TGTGCCAGCAGCTCCGGGGGGAAGGGCGAGCAGTTCTTC.